Below, 11 T cell receptor beta chains from the same sample are listed, as sequenced in a study of human T cells and chemical hapten exposure. Described time point: patch test 3, about 24 weeks after DPC sensitization. Treatment described: therapeutic diphenylcyclopropenone sensitization with weekly scalp DPC. TCRdb reprocessed the RACE reads via MiXCR and lists one record per CDR3 protein. The sample lists tens of thousands of distinct CDR3 sequences; 5.5% to 6.5% were seen once. Specimen: whole blood, collected in connection with sensitization to the hapten diphenylcyclopropenone (DPC). These receptors came from a young man with alopecia areata. Some clones in this sample may be carry-over from other donors' samples.

In this sample, this clonotype turned up many times. J is TRBJ1-1 and V is TRBV24-1, with 8 bases identical to TRBD1. With 4 bases clipped from V and 3 bases from J, the junction kept 12 bases outside the gene matches. This CDR3 region has 17 residues. Germline loops: CDR1 KGHDR, CDR2 SFDVKD. CDR3 amino acids: CATSDGTRTGRDTEAFF. In DNA form, the CDR3 reads TGTGCCACCAGTGACGGTACTAGGACAGGGCGGGACACTGAAGCTTTCTTT.

There are many counts of this clonotype. V usage is TRBV18 and J usage is TRBJ2-5; 10 nucleotides line up with TRBD2. With 4 bases clipped from V and 5 bases from J, the junction kept 7 bases outside the gene matches. This CDR3 spans 15 amino acids. Germline V CDR1 and CDR2: KGHSH, LQKENI. The CDR3 region is CASSLPGTSVETQYF. The CDR3 nucleotides are TGTGCCAGCTCACTTCCCGGGACTAGCGTGGAGACCCAGTACTTC.

This clonotype occurred many times. The rearrangement uses TRBV6-5 and TRBJ2-3, with 13 bases matching TRBD2. CDR1 and CDR2 from the germline V gene are MNHEY and SVGAGI. Unmatched junction bases numbered 4, after V lost 5 bases and J lost 5 bases. CDR3 length equals 15 residues. CDR3 amino acids: CASSHRTSGGDTQYF. CDR3 coding DNA: TGTGCCAGCAGTCACCGGACTAGCGGGGGAGATACGCAGTATTTT.

Judged by abundance, this clonotype is medium-sized. This chain joins TRBV29-1 and TRBJ2-7; tentative D call: TRBD1 (6 bases). CDR1 is SQVTM, CDR2 ANQGSEA, per germline. V dropped 1 base and J dropped 4 bases, with 11 bases sitting between them. The length of the CDR3 is 13 residues. The chain's CDR3 is CSVEVGQPYEQYF. The CDR3 coding sequence is TGCAGCGTTGAAGTTGGACAGCCTTACGAGCAGTACTTC.

In its sample, this clonotype was seen many times. This rearrangement joins TRBV1 to TRBJ1-2; the table's D call, TRBD1, was not checked against the DNA. TRBV1 is given as a pseudogene. The CDR3 has 14 amino acids. The CDR3 nucleotides are TGCACCAGCAGCAGTACAGGGGACGGCTATGGCTACACCTTC. This gives the protein CTSSSTGDGYGYTF.

Concerning this clonotype itself: One base away lies a much larger clone, so this may be a sequencing read error. V is TRBV4-3 and J is TRBJ2-3; 8 bases are a match to TRBD1. CDR1 is LGHNA and CDR2 is YSLEER in the germline V gene. The CDR3 contains 16 residues. The J segment lost 2 bases and the V segment lost 3 bases, leaving 7 bases of the junction unmatched. CDR3 sequence: CASSHGDRGSTDTQYF. CDR3 sequence (DNA): TGCGCCAGCAGCCATGGCGACAGGGGCTCCACAGATACGCAGTATTTT.

This clonotype was seen many times. This chain connects TRBV20-1 to TRBJ1-1; weak D call: TRBD1 (5 bases). Trimming pared 6 bases from V and 8 bases from J, leaving 16 bases between. This CDR3 is built from 12 residues. CDR1 and CDR2 (germline): DFQATT, SNEGSKA (reference sequence). CDR3: CSAIDTQEEAFF. CDR3 sequence (DNA): TGCAGTGCCATAGACACACAGGAGGAAGCTTTCTTT.

At least ten counts were recorded for this clonotype. The chain combines TRBV4-3 with TRBJ2-2; D unclear. The CDR3 has 12 residues. Germline CDR1 is LGHNA and CDR2 is YSLEER. Trimming took 1 base from V and 7 from J, leaving 4 bases between them. In nucleotides, the CDR3 is TGCGCCAGCAGCCAAGTCAACGGGGAGCTGTTTTTT. Its translation: CASSQVNGELFF.

The table lists this clonotype with many counts. The V gene is TRBV6-1, the J gene TRBJ1-5; 8 bases agree with TRBD1. This CDR3 has 16 residues. Per germline, CDR1 MNHNS and CDR2 SASEGT. V shed 4 bases, J shed 4 bases, and the junction held 9 bases outside the gene matches. CDR3 bases: TGTGCCAGCAGTGGCGGGGCAGGGGGCTATAATCAGCCCCAGCATTTT. This sequence encodes CASSGGAGGYNQPQHF.

This clonotype was detected many times. The rearrangement uses TRBV18 and TRBJ2-3; the match to TRBD1 covers 7 bases. Germline V CDR1 and CDR2: KGHSH, LQKENI. V dropped 0 bases and J dropped 0; count of bases not matched to a gene: 3. CDR3 length: 16 amino acids. The CDR3 region is CASSPPGQVSTDTQYF. In nucleotides, the CDR3 is TGTGCCAGCTCACCACCTGGACAGGTTAGCACAGATACGCAGTATTTT.

In its sample, this clonotype was seen many times. The chain employs TRBV7-2 and TRBJ2-1; 16 nucleotides align to TRBD2. The V gene end was trimmed by 5 bases and the J gene end by 6 bases; junction bases not matched to a gene: 10. Germline V gives CDR1 SGHTA, CDR2 FQGNSA. This CDR3 region has 18 residues. CDR3 sequence: CASSQRGTSGREGNEQFF. Here the CDR3 DNA reads TGTGCCAGCAGCCAGCGCGGGACTAGCGGGAGGGAGGGCAATGAGCAGTTCTTC.